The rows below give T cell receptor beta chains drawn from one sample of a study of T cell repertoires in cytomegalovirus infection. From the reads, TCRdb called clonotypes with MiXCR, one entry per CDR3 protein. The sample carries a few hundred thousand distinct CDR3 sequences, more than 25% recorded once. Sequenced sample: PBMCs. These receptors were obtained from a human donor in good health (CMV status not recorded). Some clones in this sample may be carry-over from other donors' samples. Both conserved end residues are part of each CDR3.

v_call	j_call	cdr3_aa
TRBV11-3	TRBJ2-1	CASSLDSGPSYNEQFF
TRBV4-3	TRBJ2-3	CASSQTFGVVTDTQYF
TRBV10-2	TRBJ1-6	CASSESTRQGDSPLHF
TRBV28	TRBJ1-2	CASSPLVQGTYGYTF
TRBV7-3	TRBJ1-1	CASSLSLGTEAFF
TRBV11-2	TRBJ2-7	CASSSARVYEQYF
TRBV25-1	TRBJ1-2	CASSGPSPGTNNYGYTF
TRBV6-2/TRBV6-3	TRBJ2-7	CASRTGRGHSYEQYF
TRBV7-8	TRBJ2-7	CASSLRGDGSYEQYF
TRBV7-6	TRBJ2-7	CASSFRVGEQYF
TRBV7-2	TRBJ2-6	CASSLSAGRGSGANVLTF
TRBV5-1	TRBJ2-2	CASSLALGHGELFF
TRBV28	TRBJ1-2	CASSPTGGGSYGYTF
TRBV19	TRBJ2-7	CASGLAGPYEQYF
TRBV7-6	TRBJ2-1	CASSWGADGTSGRLGPGNEQFF
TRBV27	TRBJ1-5	CASSLRWGGANQPQHF
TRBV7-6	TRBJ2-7	CASSLRTSANAYEQYF
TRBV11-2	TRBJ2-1	CASSPGGLKWGDEQFF
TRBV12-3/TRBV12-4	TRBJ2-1	CASSYPQGPNEQFF
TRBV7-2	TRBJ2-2	CASSLKGAVGELFF
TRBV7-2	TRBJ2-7	CASSLGTSGDLSYEQYF
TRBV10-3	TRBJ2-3	CASGAGGKLYF
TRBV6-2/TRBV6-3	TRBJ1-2	CASSPDRVYGYTF
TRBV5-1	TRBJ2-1	CASSLIPNSYNEQFF
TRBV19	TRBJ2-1	CASKRDLGNEQFF
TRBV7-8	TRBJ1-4	CASSLAAGTAEKLFF